The 4 T cell receptor beta chains below were found in one sample sequenced in a study of T-cell reconstitution after alpha-beta-depleted transplantation in children. A TCRbeta library incorporating unique molecular identifiers was prepared. A single record per CDR3 protein comes from TCRdb applying MiXCR to the PCR reads. The sample carries roughly 23,000 distinct CDR3 sequences, approximately 11% recorded once. The sequenced sample was PBMCs from the stem cell graft donor, obtained from the stem cell graft. All receptors derive from a human donor who donated a stem cell graft to a child with chronic granulomatous disease.

This clonotype was picked up many times. The V call is TRBV12-3 or TRBV12-4, the J call TRBJ1-1; 9 bases agree with TRBD1. There are 15 residues in the CDR3. V lost 3 bases, J lost 9 bases, and 11 bases stayed unmatched. CDR3 sequence reads: CASSFLDRGGDQAFF. The CDR3 nucleotides read TGTGCCAGCAGTTTCCTAGACAGGGGGGGTGACCAAGCTTTCTTT.

This clonotype was observed many times. CDR3 bases: TGTGCCAGCAGCTTAGCAGTGCGGGGGGACTACAATGAGCAGTTCTTC. Translated: CASSLAVRGDYNEQFF. The chain carries TRBV7-2 and TRBJ2-1; 8 bases agree with TRBD2. This CDR3 has 16 residues. Trimming removed 0 bases from V and 3 bases from J; junction bases left unmatched: 4. Germline loops: CDR1 SGHTA, CDR2 FQGNSA.

This clonotype was observed at least ten times. CDR3 DNA sequence: TGTGCCAGCAGTGATCTAGCGGGGGTCTCCTACAATGAGCAGTTCTTC. It codes for CASSDLAGVSYNEQFF. This rearrangement joins TRBV28 to TRBJ2-1; 10 nucleotides match TRBD2. CDR3 size: 16 residues. Trimming cost V 5 bases and J 0 bases; bases outside gene matches: 4. The germline V gene encodes CDR1 MDHEN and CDR2 SYDVKM. The full variable domain, its missing parts supplied by reference TRBV28 and TRBJ2-1, is DVKVTQSSRYLVKRTGEKVFLECVQDMDHENMFWYRQDPGLGLRLIYFSYDVKMKEKGDIPEGYSVSREKKERFSLILESASTNQTSMYLCASSDLAGVSYNEQFFGPGTRLTVL.

The table lists this clonotype with many counts. The V gene is TRBV25-1, the J gene TRBJ2-5; no definite D call. The ends were cut back, 2 bases at V and 4 bases at J, with 8 bases in the middle. Germline CDR1 and CDR2: MGHDK and SYGVNS. The CDR3 extends over 13 amino acids. CDR3 coding DNA: TGTGCCAGCAGTGAAGGGGTCAGAGAGACCCAGTACTTC. This translates into CASSEGVRETQYF.